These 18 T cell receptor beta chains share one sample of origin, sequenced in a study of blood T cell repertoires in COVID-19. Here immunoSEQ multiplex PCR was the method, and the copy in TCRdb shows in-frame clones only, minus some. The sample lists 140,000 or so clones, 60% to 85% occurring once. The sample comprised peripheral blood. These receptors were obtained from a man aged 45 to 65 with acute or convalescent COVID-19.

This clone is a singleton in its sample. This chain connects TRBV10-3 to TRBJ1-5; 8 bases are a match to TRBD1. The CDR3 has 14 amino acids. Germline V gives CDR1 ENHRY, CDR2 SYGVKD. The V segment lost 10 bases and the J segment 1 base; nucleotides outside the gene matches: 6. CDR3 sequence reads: CATRTGTSNQPQHF. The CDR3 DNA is TGTGCCACCAGGACAGGGACAAGCAATCAGCCCCAGCATTTT.

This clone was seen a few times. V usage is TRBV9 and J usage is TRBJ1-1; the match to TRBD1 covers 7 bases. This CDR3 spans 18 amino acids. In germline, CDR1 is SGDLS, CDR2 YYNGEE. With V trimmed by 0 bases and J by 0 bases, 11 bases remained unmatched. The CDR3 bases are TGTGCCAGCAGCGTAGGGTGGGGGACAGCTGGCATGAACACTGAAGCTTTCTTT. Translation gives CASSVGWGTAGMNTEAFF.

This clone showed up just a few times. This CDR3 is CASSELGNTIYF. CDR3 bases: TGTGCCAGCAGTGAACTCGGAAACACCATATATTTT. V usage is TRBV6-1 and J usage is TRBJ1-3, with D hard to call. Germline assignment: CDR1 MNHNS and CDR2 SASEGT. The V and J ends lost 2 bases and 4 bases respectively, with 3 bases between them. The CDR3 consists of 12 residues.

This CDR3 reads CASSLKAGGTGELFF. DNA of the CDR3: TGTGCCAGCAGCTTAAAAGCGGGGGGTACCGGGGAGCTGTTTTTT. The rearrangement links TRBV7-2 to TRBJ2-2, with 9 bases identical to TRBD2. The CDR3 runs to 15 residues. The germline gives CDR1 SGHTA, CDR2 FQGNSA. J was trimmed by 5 bases and V by 2 bases; bases with no gene match: 3.

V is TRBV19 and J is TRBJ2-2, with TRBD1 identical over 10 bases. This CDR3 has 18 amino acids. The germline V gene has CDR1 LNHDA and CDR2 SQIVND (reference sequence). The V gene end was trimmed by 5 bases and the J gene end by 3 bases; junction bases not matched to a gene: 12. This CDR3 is CASSPRGQGNGDTGELFF. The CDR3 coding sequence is TGTGCCAGTAGTCCCCGGGGACAGGGGAATGGGGACACCGGGGAGCTGTTTTTT.

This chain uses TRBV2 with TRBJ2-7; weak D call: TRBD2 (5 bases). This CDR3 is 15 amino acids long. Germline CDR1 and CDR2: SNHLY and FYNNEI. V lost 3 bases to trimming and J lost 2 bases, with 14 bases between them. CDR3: CASSEPGMVAYEQYV. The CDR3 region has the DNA TGTGCCAGCAGTGAGCCGGGGATGGTTGCCTACGAGCAGTACGTC.

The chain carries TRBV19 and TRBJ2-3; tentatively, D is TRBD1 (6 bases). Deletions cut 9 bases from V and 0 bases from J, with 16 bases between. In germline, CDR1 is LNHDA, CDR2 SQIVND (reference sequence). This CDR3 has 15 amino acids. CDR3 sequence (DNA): TGTGCCAGCAAAGACAGGAGCTACAGCACAGATACGCAGTATTTT. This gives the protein CASKDRSYSTDTQYF.

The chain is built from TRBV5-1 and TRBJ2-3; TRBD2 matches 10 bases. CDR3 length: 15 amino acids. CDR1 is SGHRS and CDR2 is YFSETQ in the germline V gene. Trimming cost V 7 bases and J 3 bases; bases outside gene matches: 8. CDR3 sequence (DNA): TGCGCCAGCCATCCTCTTAGCGGGGGGACAGATACGCAGTATTTT. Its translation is CASHPLSGGTDTQYF.

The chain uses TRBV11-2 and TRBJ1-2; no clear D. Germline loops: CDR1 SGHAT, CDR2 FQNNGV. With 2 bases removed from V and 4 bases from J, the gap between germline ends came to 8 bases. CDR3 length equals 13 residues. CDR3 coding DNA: TGTGCCAGCAGCTTAAGCCTCTCCTATGGCTACACCTTC. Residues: CASSLSLSYGYTF.

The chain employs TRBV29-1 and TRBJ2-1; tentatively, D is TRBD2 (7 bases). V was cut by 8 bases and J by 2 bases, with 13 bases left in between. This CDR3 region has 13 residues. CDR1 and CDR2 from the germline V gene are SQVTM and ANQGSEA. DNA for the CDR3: TGCAGCTCCCAAGGGGGGGCCTACAATGAGCAGTTCTTC. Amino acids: CSSQGGAYNEQFF.

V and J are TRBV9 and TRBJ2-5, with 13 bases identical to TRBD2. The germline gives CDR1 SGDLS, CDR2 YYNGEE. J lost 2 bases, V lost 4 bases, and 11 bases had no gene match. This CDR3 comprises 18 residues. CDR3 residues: CASSFPTSGGTDQETQYF. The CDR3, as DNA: TGTGCCAGCAGCTTTCCGACTAGCGGGGGGACCGATCAAGAGACCCAGTACTTC.

The CDR3 DNA sequence: TGCGCCAGCAGTCAGACGGAGGGAGCTTCCTACGAGCAGTACTTC. The encoded protein is CASSQTEGASYEQYF. The chain uses TRBV5-1 and TRBJ2-7, with D possibly matching TRBD2 (6 bases). The length of the CDR3 is 15 residues. The germline gives CDR1 SGHRS, CDR2 YFSETQ. The V and J ends lost 5 bases and 1 base respectively, with 16 bases between them. Together with reference TRBV5-1 and TRBJ2-7, the CDR3 gives the full variable domain: KAGVTQTPRYLIKTRGQQVTLSCSPISGHRSVSWYQQTPGQGLQFLFEYFSETQRNKGNFPGRFSGRQFSNSRSEMNVSTLELGDSALYLCASSQTEGASYEQYFGPGTRLTVT.

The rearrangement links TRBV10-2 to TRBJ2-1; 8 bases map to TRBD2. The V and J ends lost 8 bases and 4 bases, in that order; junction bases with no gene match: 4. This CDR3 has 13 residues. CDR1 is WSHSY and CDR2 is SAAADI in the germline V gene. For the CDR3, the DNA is TGCGCCAGCGGACGGGGGGGATACAATGAGCAGTTCTTC. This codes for CASGRGGYNEQFF.

This CDR3 is CASRGVGGYTF. The DNA for the CDR3 is TGTGCCAGCCGGGGGGTCGGTGGCTACACCTTC. The chain is built from TRBV6-4 and TRBJ1-2; possibly TRBD1 for D (5 bases). V was pared by 8 bases and J by 7 bases, with 11 bases between. The CDR3 extends over 11 amino acids. The germline CDR1 and CDR2 sequences are MRHNA and SNTAGT.

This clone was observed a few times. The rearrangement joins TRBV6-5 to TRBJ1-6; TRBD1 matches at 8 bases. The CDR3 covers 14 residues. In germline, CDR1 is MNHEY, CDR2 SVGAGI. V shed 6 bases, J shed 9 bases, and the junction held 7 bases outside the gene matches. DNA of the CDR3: TGTGCCAGCAGGGAGACAGGGGCCGGTTCACCCCTCCACTTT. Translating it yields CASRETGAGSPLHF.

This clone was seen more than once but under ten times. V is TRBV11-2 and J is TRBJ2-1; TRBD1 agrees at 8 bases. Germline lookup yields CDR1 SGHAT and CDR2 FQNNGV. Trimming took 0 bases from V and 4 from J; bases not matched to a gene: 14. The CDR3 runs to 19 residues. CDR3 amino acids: CASSLERIEGQGLYNEQFF. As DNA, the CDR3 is TGTGCCAGCAGCTTAGAAAGAATCGAAGGACAGGGTCTATACAATGAGCAGTTCTTC.

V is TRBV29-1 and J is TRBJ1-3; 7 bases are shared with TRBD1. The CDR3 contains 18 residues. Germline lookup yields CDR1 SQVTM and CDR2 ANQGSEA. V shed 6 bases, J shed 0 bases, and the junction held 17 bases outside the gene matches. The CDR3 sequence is CSVETTYGQASSGNTIYF. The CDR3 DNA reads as TGCAGCGTCGAGACGACATATGGACAGGCCAGCTCTGGAAACACCATATATTTT.

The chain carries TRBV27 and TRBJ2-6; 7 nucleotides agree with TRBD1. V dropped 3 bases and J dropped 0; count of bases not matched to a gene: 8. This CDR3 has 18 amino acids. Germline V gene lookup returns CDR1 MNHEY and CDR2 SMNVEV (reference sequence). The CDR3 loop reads CASSFLGTEISGANVLTF. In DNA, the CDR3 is TGTGCCAGCAGTTTCCTCGGGACAGAGATCTCTGGGGCCAACGTCCTGACTTTC.